The 27 T cell receptor beta chains listed next were all sequenced from one sample in a study of cytomegalovirus exposure and HLA in healthy donors. The PCR was carried out with 60 Vbeta primers and 13 Jbeta primers. Sequenced by immunoSEQ multiplex PCR; TCRdb stores in-frame clones only, minus some. This table has fewer than 200,000 clones, 70% to 80% appearing once. Sequencing was performed on PBMCs. These receptors originate from a female donor in good health and CMV-seronegative.

The chain is built from TRBV5-4 and TRBJ1-1; 10 bases align to TRBD1. CDR3 size: 15 residues. J was trimmed by 5 bases and V by 4 bases; bases with no gene match: 8. In germline, CDR1 is SGHNT, CDR2 YYREEE (reference sequence). CDR3 bases: TGTGCCAGCAGCCCTGACAGGGGGCAGGGGACTGAAGCTTTCTTT. Encoded protein: CASSPDRGQGTEAFF.

This chain uses TRBV30 with TRBJ2-7; weak D call: TRBD1 (6 bases). Trimming pared 4 bases from V and 4 bases from J, leaving 14 bases between. Germline lookup yields CDR1 GTSNPN and CDR2 SVGIG (reference sequence). There are 13 residues in the CDR3. The CDR3 coding sequence is TGTGCCTGGAACCGGGACATCTCGTACGAGCAGTACTTC. Its translation is CAWNRDISYEQYF.

J is TRBJ2-1 and V is TRBV28, with TRBD2 identical over 10 bases. Losses at the gene ends were 5 bases for V and 3 bases for J; bases not matched to a gene: 4. Germline-derived CDR1 and CDR2 are MDHEN and SYDVKM. The CDR3 loop spans 15 amino acids. This CDR3 is CASSTAGGGYNEQFF. CDR3 DNA: TGTGCCAGCAGTACAGCGGGAGGGGGCTACAATGAGCAGTTCTTC. The complete variable domain, with remaining parts taken from reference TRBV28 and TRBJ2-1, reads DVKVTQSSRYLVKRTGEKVFLECVQDMDHENMFWYRQDPGLGLRLIYFSYDVKMKEKGDIPEGYSVSREKKERFSLILESASTNQTSMYLCASSTAGGGYNEQFFGPGTRLTVL.

The chain carries TRBV27 and TRBJ2-1, with 14 positions matching TRBD2. The length of the CDR3 is 18 residues. V trimming: 5 bases; J trimming: 5 bases; junction bases outside the gene matches: 11. Germline V gene sequence: CDR1 MNHEY, CDR2 SMNVEV (reference sequence). The CDR3 loop reads CASSTPGLAGARHNEQFF. For the CDR3, the DNA is TGTGCCAGCAGTACCCCGGGACTAGCGGGGGCCCGTCACAATGAGCAGTTCTTC.

The chain has TRBV5-4 and TRBJ2-5; 8 bases line up with TRBD1. The J call may be faulty, since TRBJ2-7 better matches the DNA end. Germline V gives CDR1 SGHNT, CDR2 YYREEE (reference sequence). The CDR3 loop spans 15 amino acids. CDR3 in amino acids: CASTLGGTGRDEQYF. The DNA for the CDR3 is TGTGCCAGCACCCTAGGGGGGACAGGTAGGGACGAGCAGTACTTC.

The chain joins TRBV21-1 to TRBJ2-4; the D call TRBD2 from the table was never checked on the DNA. TRBV21-1 is a pseudogene locus. This CDR3 has 13 residues. CDR3 in DNA: TGTGCCAGCTCCGAGGGATCCAAAAACATTCAGTACTTC. The encoded protein is CASSEGSKNIQYF.

Concerning this clone: Other DNA sequences in this sample translate to the same CDR3. The genes are TRBV20-1 and TRBJ2-5; D gene uncertain. Trimming shortened V by 1 base and J by 5 bases, and 5 bases separated the two germline ends. The CDR3 extends over 11 amino acids. The germline V gene has CDR1 DFQATT and CDR2 SNEGSKA (reference sequence). The CDR3 DNA reads as TGCAGTGCTAGAGCCGGGGAGACCCAGTACTTC. The encoded protein is CSARAGETQYF.

This clone appeared once. The chain recombines TRBV9 with TRBJ1-2, with D possibly being TRBD1 (5 bases). Germline CDR1 and CDR2: SGDLS and YYNGEE. The CDR3 is 16 amino acids. Trimming stripped 2 bases from V and 9 bases from J, with 23 bases between. The CDR3 protein is CASSVPTDTGLTSYTF. The CDR3 DNA reads TGTGCCAGCAGCGTCCCAACGGACACCGGGCTAACGAGCTACACCTTC. Full variable domain (remainder filled in from reference TRBV9 and TRBJ1-2): DSGVTQTPKHLITATGQRVTLRCSPRSGDLSVYWYQQSLDQGLQFLIQYYNGEERAKGNILERFSAQQFPDLHSELNLSSLELGDSALYFCASSVPTDTGLTSYTFGSGTRLTVV.

This clone was observed a handful of times. The chain employs TRBV7-8 and TRBJ1-2; possibly TRBD1 for D (6 bases). Per the germline V gene, CDR1 is SGHVS and CDR2 is FQNEAQ. The CDR3 totals 12 residues. V was cut by 1 base and J by 8 bases, with 8 bases left in between. This CDR3 is CASSLVQGGYTF. The CDR3 DNA sequence: TGTGCCAGCAGCTTAGTGCAGGGGGGCTACACCTTC.

The chain couples TRBV6-6 to TRBJ2-3; unclear D gene. The V gene lost 0 bases and the J gene lost 3 bases, with 10 bases spanning the gap. Germline loops: CDR1 MNHNY, CDR2 SVGAGI (reference sequence). The CDR3 has 15 residues. The chain's CDR3 is CASSYSISETDTQYF. The CDR3, as DNA: TGTGCCAGCAGTTACTCGATTTCGGAGACAGATACGCAGTATTTT.

This clone was counted once. The chain employs TRBV27 and TRBJ2-2, with 7 bases fitting TRBD1. The CDR3 contains 14 residues. Germline CDR1 MNHEY, CDR2 SMNVEV (reference sequence). With V trimmed by 6 bases and J by 4 bases, 5 bases remained unmatched. The CDR3 region is CASSWGTATGELFF. The CDR3 bases are TGTGCCAGCAGCTGGGGGACAGCCACCGGGGAGCTGTTTTTT.

The V call is TRBV23-1, the J call TRBJ2-7; 7 positions match TRBD1. TRBV23-1 is treated as an ORF (open reading frame) with a function not yet certain. J gave up 3 bases and V 3 bases, and 8 bases lay outside the gene matches. The CDR3 consists of 15 residues. The CDR3 nucleotides read TGCGCCAGCAGTCAGGTAAGGGGGCTAGTCTACGAGCAGTACTTC. Translation gives CASSQVRGLVYEQYF.

This clone was detected once. V is TRBV19 and J is TRBJ1-1; weak D call: TRBD1 (5 bases). Trimming stripped 5 bases from V and 11 bases from J, with 15 bases between. Germline V gene data show CDR1 as LNHDA and CDR2 as SQIVND (reference sequence). The CDR3 spans 12 residues. In DNA form, the CDR3 reads TGTGCCAGTAGTTTACTAACAGGTTCGGCTTTCTTT. This gives the protein CASSLLTGSAFF.

In nucleotides, the CDR3 is TGTGCCAGCAGTTTTGATGCCAGGGGTCAGCCCCAGCATTTT. Translation gives CASSFDARGQPQHF. J is TRBJ1-5 and V is TRBV27; a possible D gene is TRBD1 (6 bases). V was clipped by 3 bases and J by 6 bases, with 12 bases between them. The CDR3 extends over 14 amino acids. Germline V gene sequence: CDR1 MNHEY, CDR2 SMNVEV (reference sequence).

The gene calls are TRBV6-1 and TRBJ1-2; D unresolved. Trimming cost V 0 bases and J 4 bases, with 12 bases left between them. Germline V gene lookup returns CDR1 MNHNS and CDR2 SASEGT. The CDR3 has 15 amino acids. In DNA, the CDR3 is TGTGCCAGCAGTGAAGCGTTCCAGGCCGCCTATGGCTACACCTTC. Protein product: CASSEAFQAAYGYTF.

The chain recombines TRBV18 with TRBJ2-2, with 9 bases lining up with TRBD1. With 3 bases clipped from V and 1 base from J, the junction kept 0 bases outside the gene matches. The CDR3 runs to 15 residues. CDR1 is KGHSH and CDR2 is LQKENI in the germline V gene. The CDR3 is CASSPGQGNTGELFF. The CDR3, as DNA: TGTGCCAGCTCACCGGGACAGGGGAACACCGGGGAGCTGTTTTTT.

V is TRBV7-2 and J is TRBJ2-1; TRBD2 might be the D (6 bases). Germline CDR1 SGHTA, CDR2 FQGNSA. The CDR3 consists of 15 residues. The germline V and J ends were trimmed by 1 base and 4 bases, with 11 bases remaining between them. The CDR3 bases are TGTGCCAGCAGCTTAGTCGCCGGGAGATACAATGAGCAGTTCTTC. Its protein is CASSLVAGRYNEQFF.

The chain couples TRBV27 to TRBJ1-5, with D possibly matching TRBD1 (6 bases). The CDR3 consists of 14 residues. Trimming shortened V by 3 bases and J by 7 bases, and 13 bases separated the two germline ends. Germline CDR1 MNHEY, CDR2 SMNVEV (reference sequence). The CDR3, as DNA: TGTGCCAGCAGTTTCGGGGGGCAGGGGCAGCCCCAGCATTTT. The encoded protein is CASSFGGQGQPQHF.

The rearrangement links TRBV5-1 to TRBJ2-7, with a tentative D call TRBD1 (5 bases). CDR3 length: 15 amino acids. Germline lookup yields CDR1 SGHRS and CDR2 YFSETQ. The V end was cut by 0 bases, the J end by 1 base, with 11 bases between. The CDR3 region is CASSLGGQGSYEQYF. For the CDR3, the DNA is TGCGCCAGCAGCTTGGGGGGCCAGGGATCCTACGAGCAGTACTTC.

J is TRBJ1-6 and V is TRBV10-3; 9 bases match TRBD1. The CDR3 has 15 residues. Germline V gives CDR1 ENHRY, CDR2 SYGVKD. Trimming cost V 3 bases and J 8 bases; bases outside gene matches: 5. The CDR3 DNA follows: TGTGCCATCAGTGACGGACAGGGGAGAGATTCACCCCTCCACTTT. This encodes CAISDGQGRDSPLHF.

This chain links TRBV30 with TRBJ1-1; D is undetermined. CDR3 length equals 11 residues. Germline V gives CDR1 GTSNPN, CDR2 SVGIG (reference sequence). Between the trimmed V and J ends, which lost 4 bases and 4 bases, there was a span of 7 bases. The CDR3 protein is CAWTGRTEAFF. The CDR3 DNA is TGTGCCTGGACTGGCCGCACTGAAGCTTTCTTT.

V and J are TRBV5-1 and TRBJ2-7; 7 bases line up with TRBD2. This CDR3 spans 15 amino acids. Germline values: CDR1 SGHRS, CDR2 YFSETQ. V was pared by 1 base and J by 5 bases, with 9 bases of the junction left unmatched. The CDR3 here is CASSLTAPGRNEQYF. The CDR3 DNA reads TGCGCCAGCAGCTTGACGGCCCCCGGGAGGAACGAGCAGTACTTC.

This chain joins TRBV5-4 and TRBJ1-2; 11 positions match TRBD1. This CDR3 comprises 15 residues. Trimming at V came to 4 bases and at J to 4 bases, leaving 6 bases not matched to a gene. CDR1 is SGHNT, CDR2 YYREEE, per germline (reference sequence). The CDR3 coding sequence is TGTGCCAGCAGCGCGGCGGGGACAGGGGGCTATGGCTACACCTTC. This encodes CASSAAGTGGYGYTF. Variable domain in full (rest from reference TRBV5-4 and TRBJ1-2): ETGVTQSPTHLIKTRGQQVTLRCSSQSGHNTVSWYQQALGQGPQFIFQYYREEENGRGNFPPRFSGLQFPNYSSELNVNALELDDSALYLCASSAAGTGGYGYTFGSGTRLTVV.

In its sample, this clone was seen once. The V call is TRBV5-1, the J call TRBJ1-2; 7 bases are shared with TRBD1. Germline V gene sequence: CDR1 SGHRS, CDR2 YFSETQ. The junction had 5 bases not matched to a gene; V was cut back by 0 bases and J by 6 bases. The CDR3 covers 14 residues. CDR3 residues: CASSLEGQGDGYTF. The CDR3 DNA reads TGCGCCAGCAGCTTGGAGGGCCAGGGGGATGGCTACACCTTC.

CDR3 in amino acids: CSVGSGIQETQYF. The CDR3 DNA is TGCAGCGTTGGGTCCGGGATACAAGAGACCCAGTACTTC. The chain is built from TRBV29-1 and TRBJ2-5, with a tentative D call TRBD2 (5 bases). This CDR3 has 13 amino acids. Per the germline V gene, CDR1 is SQVTM and CDR2 is ANQGSEA. Trimming cost V 4 bases and J 2 bases, with 11 bases left between them.

The chain combines TRBV5-4 with TRBJ2-5; D remains unclear. The CDR3 length is 14 residues. CDR1 is SGHNT and CDR2 is YYREEE in the germline V gene (reference sequence). V lost 3 bases and J lost 1, with 10 bases in between. DNA for the CDR3: TGTGCCAGCAGCTCGCCTTACAGCCAAGAGACCCAGTACTTC. It specifies CASSSPYSQETQYF.

The chain couples TRBV30 to TRBJ1-4; D unclear. The CDR3 spans 10 residues. V dropped 5 bases and J dropped 11 bases, with 9 bases sitting between them. Germline V CDR1 and CDR2: GTSNPN, SVGIG (reference sequence). CDR3 coding DNA: TGTGCCTGGGCCGCGCGGAAACTGTTTTTT. This gives the protein CAWAARKLFF.